This TCR beta chain is drawn from a study of technical replicates of blood from a few donors. Sequencing was performed with immunoSEQ multiplex PCR; in TCRdb, only in-frame clones are kept and a portion is missing. This sample has over 10,000 clones, with approximately 95% found just once. V was cut by 0 bases and J by 1 base, with 10 bases left in between. From germline, CDR1 is LGHNA and CDR2 YNFKEQ. The CDR3 sequence is 16 residues long. The clonotype was recovered from a human donor in good health. What was sequenced was PBMCs. This sequence joins TRBV4-2 and TRBJ2-1; D unclear. CDR3: CASSQDPSESYNEQFF. The CDR3 DNA follows: TGTGCCAGCAGCCAAGATCCAAGCGAGTCCTACAATGAGCAGTTCTTC.